The clone carrying this TCR beta chain was recorded a few times. As yet, its antigen is unknown. This record comes from a study of T cell repertoires in cytomegalovirus infection. Germline CDR1 reads SEHNR; CDR2 reads FQNEAQ (reference sequence). V was clipped by 6 bases and J by 4 bases, with 9 bases between them. The CDR3 runs 12 residues. Each CDR3 protein gets one entry after TCRdb re-called the reads with MiXCR. This table has about 900,000 distinct CDR3 sequences, under 40% appearing once. The chain has TRBV7-9 and TRBJ2-5; no firm D call. This specimen was cultured CD8+ T cells from PBMCs, taken from culture after CMV antigen stimulation. This receptor was identified in a human donor in good health (CMV status not recorded). Some clones in this sample may be carry-over from other donors' samples. For the CDR3, the DNA is TGTGCCAGCAGGTTTCCAGGAGAGACCCAGTACTTC. Translation: CASRFPGETQYF.